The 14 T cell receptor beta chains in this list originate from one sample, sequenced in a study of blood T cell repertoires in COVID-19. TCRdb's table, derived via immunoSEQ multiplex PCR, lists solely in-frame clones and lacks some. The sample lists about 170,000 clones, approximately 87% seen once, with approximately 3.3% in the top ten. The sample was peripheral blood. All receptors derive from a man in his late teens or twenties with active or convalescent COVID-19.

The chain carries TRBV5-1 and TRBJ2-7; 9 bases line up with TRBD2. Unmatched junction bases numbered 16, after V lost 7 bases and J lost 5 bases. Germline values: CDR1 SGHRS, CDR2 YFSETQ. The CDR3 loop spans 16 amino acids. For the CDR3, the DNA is TGCGCCAGCTTCACCCTTAGCGGGAGCGGCCTTGACGAGCAGTACTTC. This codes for CASFTLSGSGLDEQYF.

This CDR3 reads CASKGKGGGYTF. CDR3 DNA sequence: TGTGCCAGCAAAGGGAAGGGAGGTGGCTACACCTTC. This chain uses TRBV27 with TRBJ1-2, with unresolved D. Germline loops: CDR1 MNHEY, CDR2 SMNVEV (reference sequence). This CDR3 has 12 amino acids. Trimming left V 7 bases short and J 7 bases short, with 13 bases between.

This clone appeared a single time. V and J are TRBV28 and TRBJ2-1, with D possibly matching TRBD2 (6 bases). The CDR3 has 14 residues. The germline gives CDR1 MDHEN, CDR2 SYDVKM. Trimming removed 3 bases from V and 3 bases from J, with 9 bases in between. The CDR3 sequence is CASSFISGYNEQFF. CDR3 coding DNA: TGTGCCAGCAGTTTCATTAGCGGCTACAATGAGCAGTTCTTC. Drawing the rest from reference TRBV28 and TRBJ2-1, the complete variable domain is DVKVTQSSRYLVKRTGEKVFLECVQDMDHENMFWYRQDPGLGLRLIYFSYDVKMKEKGDIPEGYSVSREKKERFSLILESASTNQTSMYLCASSFISGYNEQFFGPGTRLTVL.

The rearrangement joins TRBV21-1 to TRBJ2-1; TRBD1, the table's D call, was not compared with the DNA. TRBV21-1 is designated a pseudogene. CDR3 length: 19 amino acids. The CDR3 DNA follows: TGTGCCAGCAGCAAGTGTCCGCCGATTGACAGGGCCTCCTACAATGAGCAGTTCTTC. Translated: CASSKCPPIDRASYNEQFF.

Written as DNA, the CDR3 is TGTGCCACCAGTGCTGCGACAGGCGAGGGCGGAGGCTACACCTTC. Protein product: CATSAATGEGGGYTF. The chain links TRBV24-1 to TRBJ1-2, with D maybe TRBD1 (6 bases). The CDR3 is made up of 15 amino acids. The V gene lost 5 bases and the J gene lost 8 bases, with 20 bases spanning the gap. Germline CDR1 is KGHDR and CDR2 is SFDVKD.

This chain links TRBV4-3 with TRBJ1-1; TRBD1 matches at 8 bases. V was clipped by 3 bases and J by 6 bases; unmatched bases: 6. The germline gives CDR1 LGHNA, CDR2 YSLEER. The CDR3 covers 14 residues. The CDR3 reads CASSQVRGLAEAFF. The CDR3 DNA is TGCGCCAGCAGCCAGGTCAGGGGGCTGGCTGAAGCTTTCTTT.

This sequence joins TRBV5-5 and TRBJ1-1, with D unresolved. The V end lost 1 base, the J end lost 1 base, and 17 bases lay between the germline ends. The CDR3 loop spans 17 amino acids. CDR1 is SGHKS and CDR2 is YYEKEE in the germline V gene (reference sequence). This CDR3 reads CASSLNRGPPPNTEAFF. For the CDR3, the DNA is TGTGCCAGCAGCTTGAATCGGGGTCCCCCGCCGAACACTGAAGCTTTCTTT. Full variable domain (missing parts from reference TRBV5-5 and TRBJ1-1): DAGVTQSPTHLIKTRGQQVTLRCSPISGHKSVSWYQQVLGQGPQFIFQYYEKEERGRGNFPDRFSARQFPNYSSELNVNALLLGDSALYLCASSLNRGPPPNTEAFFGQGTRLTVV.

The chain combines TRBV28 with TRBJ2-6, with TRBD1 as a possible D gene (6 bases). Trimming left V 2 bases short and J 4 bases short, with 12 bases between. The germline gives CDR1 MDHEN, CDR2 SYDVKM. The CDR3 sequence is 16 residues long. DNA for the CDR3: TGTGCCAGCAGTTTAAGCAGGGGAGCCGGGGCCAACGTCCTGACTTTC. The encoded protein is CASSLSRGAGANVLTF.

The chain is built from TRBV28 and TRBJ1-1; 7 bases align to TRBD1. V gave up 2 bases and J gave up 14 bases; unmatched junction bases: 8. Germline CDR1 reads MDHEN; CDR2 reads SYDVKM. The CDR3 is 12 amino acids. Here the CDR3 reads CASSLGGQPAFF. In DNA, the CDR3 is TGTGCCAGCAGTTTAGGGGGACAGCCAGCGTTCTTT.

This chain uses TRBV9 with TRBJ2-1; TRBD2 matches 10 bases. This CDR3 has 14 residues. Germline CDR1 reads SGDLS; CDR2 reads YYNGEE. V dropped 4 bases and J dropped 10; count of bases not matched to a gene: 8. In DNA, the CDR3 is TGTGCCAGCAGCCCCCCCCTACTAGCGGGAGAGCAGTTCTTC. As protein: CASSPPLLAGEQFF.

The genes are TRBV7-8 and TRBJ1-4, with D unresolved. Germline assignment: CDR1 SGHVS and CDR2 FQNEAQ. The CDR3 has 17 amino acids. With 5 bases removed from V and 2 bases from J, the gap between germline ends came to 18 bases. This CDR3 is CASSTRRVLTTNEKLFF. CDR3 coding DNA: TGTGCCAGCAGCACCCGGAGGGTCTTAACTACTAATGAAAAACTGTTTTTT.

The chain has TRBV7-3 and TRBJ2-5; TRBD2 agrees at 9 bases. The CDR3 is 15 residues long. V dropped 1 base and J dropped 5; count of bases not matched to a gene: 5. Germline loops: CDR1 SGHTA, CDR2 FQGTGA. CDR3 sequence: CASSLNSGSGETQYF. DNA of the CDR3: TGTGCCAGCAGCTTAAATAGCGGGAGCGGGGAGACCCAGTACTTC.

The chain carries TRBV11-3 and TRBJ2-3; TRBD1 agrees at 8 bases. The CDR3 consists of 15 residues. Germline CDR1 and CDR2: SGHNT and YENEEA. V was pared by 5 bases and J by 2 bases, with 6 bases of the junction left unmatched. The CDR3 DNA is TGTGCCAGCAGCCAGGACAGGGCCCCCACAGATACGCAGTATTTT. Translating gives CASSQDRAPTDTQYF.

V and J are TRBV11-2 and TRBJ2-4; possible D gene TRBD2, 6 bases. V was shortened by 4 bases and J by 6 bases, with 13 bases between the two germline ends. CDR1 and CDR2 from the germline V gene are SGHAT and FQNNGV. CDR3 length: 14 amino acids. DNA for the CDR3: TGTGCCAGCAGCTCCGGGGAGGCGGTAAACATTCAGTACTTC. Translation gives CASSSGEAVNIQYF.